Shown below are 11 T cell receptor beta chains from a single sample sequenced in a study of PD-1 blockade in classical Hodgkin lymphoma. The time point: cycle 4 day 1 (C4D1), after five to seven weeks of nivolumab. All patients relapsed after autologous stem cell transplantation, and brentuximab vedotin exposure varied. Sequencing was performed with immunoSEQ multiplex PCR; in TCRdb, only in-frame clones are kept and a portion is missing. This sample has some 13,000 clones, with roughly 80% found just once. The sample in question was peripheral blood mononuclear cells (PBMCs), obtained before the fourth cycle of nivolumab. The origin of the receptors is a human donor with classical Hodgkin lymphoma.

Here the CDR3 reads CASSGRGKETQYF. CDR3 in DNA: TGCGCCAGCAGCGGGCGCGGCAAAGAGACCCAGTACTTC. This chain uses TRBV5-1 with TRBJ2-5; unclear D gene. The CDR3 spans 13 residues. Germline V gene sequence: CDR1 SGHRS, CDR2 YFSETQ. The V and J ends lost 4 bases and 3 bases respectively, with 10 bases between them.

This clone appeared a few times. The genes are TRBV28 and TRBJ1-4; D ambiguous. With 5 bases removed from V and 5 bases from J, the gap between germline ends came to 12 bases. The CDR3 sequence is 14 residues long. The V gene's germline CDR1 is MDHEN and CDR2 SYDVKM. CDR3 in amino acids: CASSLPLTNEKLFF. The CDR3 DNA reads TGTGCCAGCAGTCTCCCCCTCACCAATGAAAAACTGTTTTTT.

This chain's CDR3 is CASSYSPGVSSEQYF. In DNA, the CDR3 is TGTGCCAGCAGTTACTCGCCCGGCGTTTCTTCCGAGCAGTACTTC. The chain links TRBV6-5 to TRBJ2-7, with D hard to call. The V gene lost 0 bases and the J gene lost 6 bases, with 15 bases spanning the gap. Germline CDR1 MNHEY, CDR2 SVGAGI. This CDR3 is built from 15 residues.

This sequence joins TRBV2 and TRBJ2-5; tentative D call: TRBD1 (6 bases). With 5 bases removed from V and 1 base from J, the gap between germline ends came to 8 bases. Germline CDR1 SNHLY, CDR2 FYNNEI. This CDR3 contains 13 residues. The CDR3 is CASSPDSQETQYF. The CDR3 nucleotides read TGTGCCAGCAGTCCGGACAGCCAAGAGACCCAGTACTTC.

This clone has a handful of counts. The CDR3 spells CASSSEANQPQHF. CDR3 DNA sequence: TGTGCCAGCAGCTCGGAAGCAAATCAGCCCCAGCATTTT. The rearrangement joins TRBV7-3 to TRBJ1-5, with D uncertain. Germline CDR1 reads SGHTA; CDR2 reads FQGTGA. The V gene lost 4 bases and the J gene lost 4 bases, with 8 bases spanning the gap. This CDR3 spans 13 amino acids.

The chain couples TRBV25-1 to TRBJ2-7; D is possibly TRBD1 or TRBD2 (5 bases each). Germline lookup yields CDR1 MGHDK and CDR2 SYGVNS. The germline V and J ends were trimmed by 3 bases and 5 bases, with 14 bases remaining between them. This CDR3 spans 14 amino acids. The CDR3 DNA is TGTGCCAGCAGTGAGTCGGGGCGCACGGACGAGCAGTACTTC. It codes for CASSESGRTDEQYF.

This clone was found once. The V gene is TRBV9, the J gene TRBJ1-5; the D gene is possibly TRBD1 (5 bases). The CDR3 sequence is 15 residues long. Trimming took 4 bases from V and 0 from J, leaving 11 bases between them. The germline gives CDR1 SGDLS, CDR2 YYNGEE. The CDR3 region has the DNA TGTGCCAGCAGCCGGGACCCGGATAGCAATCAGCCCCAGCATTTT. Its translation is CASSRDPDSNQPQHF.

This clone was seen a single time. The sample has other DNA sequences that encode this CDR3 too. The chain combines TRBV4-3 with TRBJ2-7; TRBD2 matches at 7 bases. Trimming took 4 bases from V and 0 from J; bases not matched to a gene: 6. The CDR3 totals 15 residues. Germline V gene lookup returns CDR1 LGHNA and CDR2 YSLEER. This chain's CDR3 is CASSPERGLSYEQYF. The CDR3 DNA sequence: TGCGCCAGCAGCCCAGAGCGGGGTCTCTCCTACGAGCAGTACTTC.

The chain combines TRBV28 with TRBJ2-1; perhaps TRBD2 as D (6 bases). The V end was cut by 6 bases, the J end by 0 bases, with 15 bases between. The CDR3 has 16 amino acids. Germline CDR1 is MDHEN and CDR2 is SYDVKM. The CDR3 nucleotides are TGTGCCAGCAGGCATTCCACCGGGGGCTCCTACAATGAGCAGTTCTTC. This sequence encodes CASRHSTGGSYNEQFF.

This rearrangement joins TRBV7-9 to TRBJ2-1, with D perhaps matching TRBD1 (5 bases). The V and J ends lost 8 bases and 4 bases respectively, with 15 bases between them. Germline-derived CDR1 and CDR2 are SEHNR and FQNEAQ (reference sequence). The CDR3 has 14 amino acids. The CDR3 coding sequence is TGTGCCAGCTCCCAGGGTCTCCGATACAATGAGCAGTTCTTC. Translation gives CASSQGLRYNEQFF.

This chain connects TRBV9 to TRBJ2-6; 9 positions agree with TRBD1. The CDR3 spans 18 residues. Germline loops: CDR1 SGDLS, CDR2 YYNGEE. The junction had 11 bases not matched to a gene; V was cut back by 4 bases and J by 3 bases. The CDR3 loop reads CASSTGQGKTFGANVLTF. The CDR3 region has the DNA TGTGCCAGCAGCACGGGACAGGGTAAAACTTTTGGGGCCAACGTCCTGACTTTC.